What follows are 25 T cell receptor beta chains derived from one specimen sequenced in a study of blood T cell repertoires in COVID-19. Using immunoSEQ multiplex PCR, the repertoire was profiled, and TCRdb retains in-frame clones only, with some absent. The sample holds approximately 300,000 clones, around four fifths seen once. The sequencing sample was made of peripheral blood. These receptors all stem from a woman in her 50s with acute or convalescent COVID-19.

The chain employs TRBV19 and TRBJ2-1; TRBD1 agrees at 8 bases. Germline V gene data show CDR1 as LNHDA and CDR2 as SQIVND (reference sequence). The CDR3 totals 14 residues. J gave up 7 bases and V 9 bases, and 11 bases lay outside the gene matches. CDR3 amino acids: CARPPGQEGNEQFF. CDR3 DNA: TGTGCCAGGCCGCCGGGACAGGAGGGGAATGAGCAGTTCTTC.

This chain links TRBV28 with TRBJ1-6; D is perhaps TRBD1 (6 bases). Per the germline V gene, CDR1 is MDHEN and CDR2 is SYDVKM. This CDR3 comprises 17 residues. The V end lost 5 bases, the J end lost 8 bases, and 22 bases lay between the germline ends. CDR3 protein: CASSLIRGIVSDSPLHF. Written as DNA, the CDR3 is TGTGCCAGCAGTCTTATCAGGGGTATCGTTTCAGATTCACCCCTCCACTTT. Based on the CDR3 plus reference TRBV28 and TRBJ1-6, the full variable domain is DVKVTQSSRYLVKRTGEKVFLECVQDMDHENMFWYRQDPGLGLRLIYFSYDVKMKEKGDIPEGYSVSREKKERFSLILESASTNQTSMYLCASSLIRGIVSDSPLHFGNGTRLTVT.

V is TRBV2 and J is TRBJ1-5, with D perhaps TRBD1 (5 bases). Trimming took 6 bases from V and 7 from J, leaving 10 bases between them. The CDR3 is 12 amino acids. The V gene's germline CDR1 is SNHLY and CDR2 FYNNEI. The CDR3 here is CASSRVGQPQHF. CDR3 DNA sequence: TGTGCCAGCAGCAGGGTCGGCCAGCCCCAGCATTTT.

CDR3 coding DNA: TGTGCCAGCAGCCCCCAGAATAGCCTTTCCTACAATGAGCAGTTCTTC. Its translation: CASSPQNSLSYNEQFF. This chain links TRBV5-4 with TRBJ2-1; D is unclear. The CDR3 has 16 residues. Germline values: CDR1 SGHNT, CDR2 YYREEE (reference sequence). Trimming pared 4 bases from V and 1 base from J, leaving 15 bases between.

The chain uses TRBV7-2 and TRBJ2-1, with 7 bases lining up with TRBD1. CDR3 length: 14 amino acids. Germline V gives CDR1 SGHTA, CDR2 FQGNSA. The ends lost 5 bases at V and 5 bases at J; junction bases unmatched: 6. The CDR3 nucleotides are TGTGCCAGCAGCACCACCGGGACAGACAATGAGCAGTTCTTC. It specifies CASSTTGTDNEQFF.

The CDR3 is CASSLGTGTSGHNEQFF. As DNA, the CDR3 is TGTGCCAGCAGCTTGGGAACCGGGACTAGCGGACACAATGAGCAGTTCTTC. This rearrangement joins TRBV7-2 to TRBJ2-1, with 11 bases matching TRBD2. Germline V gene data show CDR1 as SGHTA and CDR2 as FQGNSA. The CDR3 contains 17 residues. Germline trimming cut 3 bases from V and 5 bases from J; bases unmatched to any gene: 9.

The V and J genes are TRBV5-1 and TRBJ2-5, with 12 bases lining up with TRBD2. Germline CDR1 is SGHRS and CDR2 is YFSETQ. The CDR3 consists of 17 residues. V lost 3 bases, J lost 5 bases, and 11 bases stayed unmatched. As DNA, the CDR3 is TGCGCCAGCAGCTCCTACCCTAGCGGGGGGGCTTTGGAGACCCAGTACTTC. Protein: CASSSYPSGGALETQYF.

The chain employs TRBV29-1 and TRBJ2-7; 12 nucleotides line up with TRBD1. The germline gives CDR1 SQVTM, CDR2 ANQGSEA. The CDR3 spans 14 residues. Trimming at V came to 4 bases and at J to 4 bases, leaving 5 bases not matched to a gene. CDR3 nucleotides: TGCAGCGTTGGTCGGGGACAGGGGGCTTACGAGCAGTACTTC. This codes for CSVGRGQGAYEQYF.

The CDR3 is CASSDESDTQYF. CDR3 DNA: TGTGCCAGCAGCGATGAGAGCGATACGCAGTATTTT. The chain uses TRBV5-8 and TRBJ2-3; D uncertain. V lost 4 bases and J lost 6, with 9 bases in between. Looked up from germline, CDR1 is SGHTS and CDR2 is YDEGEE. This CDR3 comprises 12 residues.

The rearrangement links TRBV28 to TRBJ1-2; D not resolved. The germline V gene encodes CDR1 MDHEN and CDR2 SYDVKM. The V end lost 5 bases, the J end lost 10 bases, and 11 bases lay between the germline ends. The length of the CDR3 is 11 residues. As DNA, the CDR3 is TGTGCCAGCAGTACCCGCGGCGCCTACACCTTC. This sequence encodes CASSTRGAYTF.

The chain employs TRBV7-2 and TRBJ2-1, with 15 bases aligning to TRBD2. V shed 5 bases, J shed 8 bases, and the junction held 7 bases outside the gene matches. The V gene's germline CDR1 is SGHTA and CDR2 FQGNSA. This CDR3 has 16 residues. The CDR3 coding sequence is TGTGCCAGCAGCCCCCGGACTAGCGGGAGGGCCTATGAGCAGTTCTTC. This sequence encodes CASSPRTSGRAYEQFF.

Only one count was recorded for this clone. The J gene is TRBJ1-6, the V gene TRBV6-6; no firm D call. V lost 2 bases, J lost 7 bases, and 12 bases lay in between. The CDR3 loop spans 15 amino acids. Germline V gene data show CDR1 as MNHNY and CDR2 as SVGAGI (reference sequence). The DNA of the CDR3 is TGTGCCAGCAGTTACACTGGAGTTACCAATTCACCCCTCCACTTT. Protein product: CASSYTGVTNSPLHF.

In nucleotides, the CDR3 is TGTGCCAGCAGTCCGGCGGGTCCGAGGGGGACGGAAGAAGCTTTCTTT. It encodes CASSPAGPRGTEEAFF. The rearrangement uses TRBV4-2 and TRBJ1-1, with D possibly matching TRBD1 (6 bases). Germline V CDR1 and CDR2: LGHNA, YNFKEQ. Trimming removed 6 bases at V and 8 bases at J, with 25 bases between. The CDR3 has 16 amino acids.

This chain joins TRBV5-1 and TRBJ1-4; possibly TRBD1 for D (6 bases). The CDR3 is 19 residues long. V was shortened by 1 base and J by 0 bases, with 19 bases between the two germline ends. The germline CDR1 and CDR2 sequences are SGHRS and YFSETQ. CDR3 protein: CASSLLPRGGEATNEKLFF. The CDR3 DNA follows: TGCGCCAGCAGCTTGCTCCCTCGGGGGGGCGAAGCAACTAATGAAAAACTGTTTTTT.

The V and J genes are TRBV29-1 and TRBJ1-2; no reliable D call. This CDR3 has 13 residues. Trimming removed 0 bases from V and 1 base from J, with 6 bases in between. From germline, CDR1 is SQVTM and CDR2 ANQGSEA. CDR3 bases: TGCAGCGTTGAAGACAGGCTTAACTATGGCTACACCTTC. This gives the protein CSVEDRLNYGYTF. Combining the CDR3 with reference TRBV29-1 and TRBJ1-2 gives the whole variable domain SAVISQKPSRDICQRGTSLTIQCQVDSQVTMMFWYRQQPGQSLTLIATANQGSEATYESGFVIDKFPISRPNLTFSTLTVSNMSPEDSSIYLCSVEDRLNYGYTFGSGTRLTVV.

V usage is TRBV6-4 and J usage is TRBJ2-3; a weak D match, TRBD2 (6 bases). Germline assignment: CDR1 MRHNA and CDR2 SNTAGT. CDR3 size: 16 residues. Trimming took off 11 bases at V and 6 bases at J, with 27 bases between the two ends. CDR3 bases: TGTGCCGGCCTCCGGCACGGGGAAGTCGGGAGCGATACGCAGTATTTT. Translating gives CAGLRHGEVGSDTQYF.

In nucleotides, the CDR3 is TGCGCCAGCAGCCAAGATAACAGGGCAAACACTGAAGCTTTCTTT. It specifies CASSQDNRANTEAFF. The V call is TRBV4-1, the J call TRBJ1-1; maybe TRBD1 (6 bases). This CDR3 has 15 amino acids. Trimming pared 0 bases from V and 2 bases from J, leaving 10 bases between. CDR1 and CDR2 from the germline V gene are MGHRA and YSYEKL.

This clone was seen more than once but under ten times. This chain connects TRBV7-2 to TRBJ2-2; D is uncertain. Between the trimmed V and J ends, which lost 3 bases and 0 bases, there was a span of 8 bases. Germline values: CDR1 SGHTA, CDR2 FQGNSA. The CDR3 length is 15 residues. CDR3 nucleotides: TGTGCCAGCAGCTTCGGGTCCTCGAACACCGGGGAGCTGTTTTTT. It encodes CASSFGSSNTGELFF.

CDR3 residues: CASSPGGKPYEQYV. Here the CDR3 DNA reads TGTGCCAGCAGCCCGGGGGGGAAGCCGTACGAGCAGTACGTC. V gene TRBV5-4 combines with J gene TRBJ2-7; 8 nucleotides agree with TRBD2. The CDR3 runs to 14 residues. The V segment lost 4 bases and the J segment 4 bases; nucleotides outside the gene matches: 7. In germline, CDR1 is SGHNT, CDR2 YYREEE (reference sequence).

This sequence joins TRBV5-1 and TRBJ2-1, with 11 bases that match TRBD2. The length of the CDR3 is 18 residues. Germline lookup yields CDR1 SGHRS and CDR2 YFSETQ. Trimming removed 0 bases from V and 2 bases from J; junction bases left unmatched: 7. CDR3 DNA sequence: TGCGCCAGCAGCTTGGCTCCTGGGACTAGCGGACCCTACAATGAGCAGTTCTTC. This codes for CASSLAPGTSGPYNEQFF.

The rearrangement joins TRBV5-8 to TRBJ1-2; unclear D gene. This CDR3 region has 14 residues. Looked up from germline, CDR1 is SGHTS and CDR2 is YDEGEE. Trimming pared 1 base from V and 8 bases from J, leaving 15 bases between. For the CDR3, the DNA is TGTGCCAGCAGCTTGTTCCGTGACCTAGCCGGCTACACCTTC. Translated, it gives CASSLFRDLAGYTF.

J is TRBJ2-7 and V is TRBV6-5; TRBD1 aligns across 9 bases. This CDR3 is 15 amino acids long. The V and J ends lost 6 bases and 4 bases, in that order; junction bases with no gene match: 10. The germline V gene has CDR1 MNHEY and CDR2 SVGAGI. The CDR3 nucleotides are TGTGCCAGCAGCCCGACCGGGACAGGGAATTACGAGCAGTACGTC. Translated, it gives CASSPTGTGNYEQYV.

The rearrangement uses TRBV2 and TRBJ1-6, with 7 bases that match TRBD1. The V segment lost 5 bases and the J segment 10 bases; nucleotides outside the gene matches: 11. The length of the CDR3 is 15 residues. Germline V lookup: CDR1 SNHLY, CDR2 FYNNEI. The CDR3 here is CASSTRQGSGSPLHF. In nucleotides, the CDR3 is TGTGCCAGCAGTACTCGACAGGGCTCAGGGTCACCCCTCCACTTT.

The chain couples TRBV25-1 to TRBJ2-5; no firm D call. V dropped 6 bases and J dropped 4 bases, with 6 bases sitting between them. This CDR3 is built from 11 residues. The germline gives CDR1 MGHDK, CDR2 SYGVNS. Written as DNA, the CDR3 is TGTGCCAGCAGACAGATAGAGACCCAGTACTTC. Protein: CASRQIETQYF.

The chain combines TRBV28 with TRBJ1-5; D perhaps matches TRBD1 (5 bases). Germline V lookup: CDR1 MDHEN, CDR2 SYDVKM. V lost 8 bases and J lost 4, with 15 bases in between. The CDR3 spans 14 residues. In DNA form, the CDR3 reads TGTGCCAGCCTGCAGGGTGGAAGTAATCAGCCCCAGCATTTT. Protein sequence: CASLQGGSNQPQHF.